The T cell receptor (beta chain) described here comes from a study of blood T cell repertoires in COVID-19 (dated by TCRdb to about 2020). In the study overall: Samples covering the acute and convalescent phases of COVID-19 were provided by collaborators in the United States, Italy and Spain. The material from the prospective study consisted of cDNA or gDNA derived from T cells, B-cell-depleted T cells, or PBMCs. Deeply sampled blood TCRbeta repertoires from subjects exposed to, actively infected with, or recovered from COVID-19 were included in the dataset. Nearly every sample came with metadata listing a de-identified subject ID, COVID-19 status, age in years and sex. HLA class I and class II types, where available, came from metadata supplied by the sample provider rather than from assay-based typing. The repertoires were released in a freely available public database intended as a resource for research on the immune response to SARS-CoV-2. The samples were drawn from two sources: the first 160 participants of the ongoing ImmuneRACE study, and 1,200 or so subjects contributed by 6 global collaborators.

CDR1 and CDR2 are read off the germline V gene as KGHDR and SFDVKD. The CDR3 runs 16 residues from the cysteine to the phenylalanine. Of the read, only the CDR3 DNA is kept; its 48 bases are in frame from base 1. V lost 2 bases and J lost 3 bases, and the count of bases not matched to a germline gene is 3. TCRbeta CDR3 regions were amplified from genomic DNA using the immunoSEQ Assay, a bias-controlled multiplex PCR. In the authors' own workflow: The number of nucleated cells in each sample was estimated from the amplification of reference gene primers within the assay. To quantify the absolute abundance of each unique TCRbeta CDR3 rearrangement, sequence reads were collapsed and filtered. For each sample, productive Simpson clonality was calculated by taking the square root of Simpson's diversity index across productive rearrangements. Here the immuneACCESS table is served through TCRdb, limited to in-frame sequences with V and J called. Missing clones are a known gap in these copies; in checked studies unresolved V genes cover under half, and the rest lacks a known reason. The DNA was the basis for D and trimming; V, J and clone size are from that table. Counted in this sample were about 210,000 clones; 81% of them appeared once. Jointly, the top ten make up 8% to 9.5% of the sample.

Concerning this clone: The antigen it binds to is not known. No base-level quality is on record; no much larger clone is a single base apart.

What the research found in general, with its limitations: How much clinical and demographic metadata was included differed by source and by participant, and the metadata was provided uncurated.

Participants in the prospective study were enrolled through a virtual design, were aged roughly 18 to 90 years, and lived in roughly 24 United States geographic areas. In the prospective study, cohorts were assigned on the basis of participant-reported clinical history obtained from a screening survey and a study questionnaire. Mobile phlebotomists in the prospective study collected whole blood, serum and a nasopharyngeal or oropharyngeal swab from every participant. Over a roughly 2-month period, participants in the prospective study had the option of providing additional blood draws and questionnaires. Prospective study blood samples were shipped either frozen or at room temperature before DNA extraction.

The sequencing sample was made of PBMCs or T cells enriched from blood (not recorded which). This TCR derives from a woman between 50 and 59 years old with acute COVID-19. The chain employs TRBV24-1 and TRBJ2-1; TRBD2 aligns with 10 central bases. The CDR3 in this case is CATSDSAGGVYNEQFF. At the DNA level, the sequence is TGTGCCACCAGTGATTCAGCGGGAGGGGTCTACAATGAGCAGTTCTTC.